This entry lists 21 T cell receptor beta chains sequenced from one sample in a study of OX40 agonist ivuxolimab in advanced cancers. The receptor library was made with the immunoSEQ multiplex PCR assay. This immuneACCESS table, as held by TCRdb, lists in-frame sequences with V and J called but not all clones. Of the missing ones, under half trace to an unresolved V gene in checked studies; the others have no known cause. A total of fewer than 120,000 clones appear in this sample, around 90% of them only once. Less than 0.3% of the sample belongs to the ten largest clones. The input for sequencing was CD4+ or CD8+ T cells sorted from blood, taken in a trial of the OX40 agonist ivuxolimab. The receptors come from an adult with an advanced solid tumor such as melanoma, head and neck, liver or kidney cancer.

This chain joins TRBV6-5 and TRBJ2-1; D might be TRBD2 (5 bases). The length of the CDR3 is 16 residues. CDR1 and CDR2 (germline): MNHEY, SVGAGI. The V gene lost 0 bases and the J gene lost 1 base, with 10 bases spanning the gap. The CDR3 region is CASSYSKAASYNEQFF. In nucleotides, the CDR3 is TGTGCCAGCAGTTACTCGAAAGCGGCATCCTACAATGAGCAGTTCTTC.

This rearrangement joins TRBV27 to TRBJ1-1; 12 bases are a match to TRBD1. Germline CDR1 is MNHEY and CDR2 is SMNVEV (reference sequence). This CDR3 is built from 16 residues. V was clipped by 5 bases and J by 8 bases; unmatched bases: 12. CDR3 nucleotide sequence: TGTGCCAGCAGTATAAAATCCGGGACAGGGGGCTTGGAAGCTTTCTTT. Protein product: CASSIKSGTGGLEAFF.

This chain joins TRBV18 and TRBJ1-3; D is uncertain. The CDR3 length is 15 residues. Between the trimmed V and J ends, which lost 4 bases and 4 bases, there was a span of 14 bases. Germline V lookup: CDR1 KGHSH, CDR2 LQKENI. CDR3 in amino acids: CASSRPAVMGNTIYF. As DNA, the CDR3 is TGTGCCAGCTCACGGCCGGCGGTAATGGGAAACACCATATATTTT.

The CDR3 is CASSSRDGQNIQYF. CDR3 bases: TGTGCCAGCAGTTCACGGGACGGTCAAAACATTCAGTACTTC. The chain joins TRBV5-4 to TRBJ2-4; either TRBD1 or TRBD2 may fit D (5 bases each). Between the trimmed V and J ends, which lost 5 bases and 5 bases, there was a span of 14 bases. The germline V gene has CDR1 SGHNT and CDR2 YYREEE (reference sequence). This CDR3 contains 14 residues.

In this sample, this clone turned up a few times. This rearrangement joins TRBV19 to TRBJ1-5; D may be TRBD1 (6 bases). Trimming took 7 bases from V and 6 from J, leaving 16 bases between them. CDR1 is LNHDA, CDR2 SQIVND, per germline (reference sequence). The CDR3 has 14 amino acids. The CDR3, as DNA: TGTGCCAGTACCGAGAACAGGGCGCGTCAGCCCCAGCATTTT. Protein: CASTENRARQPQHF.

This chain connects TRBV14 to TRBJ2-3; the match to TRBD1 covers 9 bases. The V gene end was trimmed by 6 bases and the J gene end by 1 base; junction bases not matched to a gene: 11. The CDR3 is 17 amino acids. Germline CDR1 and CDR2: SGHDN and FVKESK. The CDR3 sequence: CASRPNLGQGGTDTQYF. CDR3 in DNA: TGTGCCAGCAGGCCTAACTTGGGACAGGGAGGCACAGATACGCAGTATTTT.

The chain is built from TRBV7-9 and TRBJ2-6; unclear D gene. V was shortened by 5 bases and J by 2 bases, with 4 bases between the two germline ends. The CDR3 extends over 13 amino acids. Germline CDR1 SEHNR, CDR2 FQNEAQ (reference sequence). The CDR3 DNA follows: TGTGCCAGCAGCACCCCTGGGGCCAACGTCCTGACTTTC. Translation gives CASSTPGANVLTF.

The gene calls are TRBV5-6 and TRBJ1-1; no firm D call. With 3 bases removed from V and 7 bases from J, the gap between germline ends came to 19 bases. The CDR3 has 15 amino acids. Germline CDR1 is SGHDT and CDR2 is YYEEEE. The CDR3 loop is CASSSLAQQDIEAFF. The CDR3 DNA follows: TGTGCCAGCAGCTCGCTCGCACAGCAAGATATTGAAGCTTTCTTT.

The chain is built from TRBV6-6 and TRBJ2-2; no definite D call. This CDR3 comprises 11 residues. The V end was cut by 7 bases, the J end by 5 bases, with 5 bases between. Germline V gene lookup returns CDR1 MNHNY and CDR2 SVGAGI (reference sequence). CDR3 protein: CASKLTGELFF. The CDR3 DNA reads TGTGCCAGCAAGTTAACCGGGGAGCTGTTTTTT.

The CDR3 bases are TGTGCCAGCAGCTTGACACGTACCGTCCAAGAGACCCAGTACTTC. This encodes CASSLTRTVQETQYF. This sequence joins TRBV5-8 and TRBJ2-5; D gene uncertain. The CDR3 extends over 15 amino acids. Trimming shortened V by 1 base and J by 1 base, and 11 bases separated the two germline ends. CDR1 is SGHTS, CDR2 YDEGEE, per germline.

The V call is TRBV4-1, the J call TRBJ1-2, with D perhaps matching TRBD1 (6 bases). The V gene's germline CDR1 is MGHRA and CDR2 YSYEKL. This CDR3 has 15 amino acids. The ends were cut back, 3 bases at V and 6 bases at J, with 17 bases in the middle. The CDR3 sequence is CASSQTGQPRNGYTF. The CDR3 bases are TGCGCCAGCAGCCAGACTGGACAGCCCAGGAATGGCTACACCTTC.

The gene calls are TRBV5-8 and TRBJ1-5, with TRBD1 as a possible D gene (6 bases). The CDR3 sequence is 19 residues long. Trimming pared 5 bases from V and 2 bases from J, leaving 26 bases between. Germline V gene lookup returns CDR1 SGHTS and CDR2 YDEGEE. DNA of the CDR3: TGTGCCAGCAGTCGCATGTGGGGCCTAGGGGGTAGTGGCAATCAGCCCCAGCATTTT. This encodes CASSRMWGLGGSGNQPQHF.

This clone was seen just once. The chain uses TRBV5-6 and TRBJ1-4; D not certain. There are 16 residues in the CDR3. Trimming cost V 0 bases and J 0 bases, with 9 bases left between them. Germline V lookup: CDR1 SGHDT, CDR2 YYEEEE. CDR3 DNA sequence: TGTGCCAGCAGCTTGGATGGCAGACCAACTAATGAAAAACTGTTTTTT. As protein: CASSLDGRPTNEKLFF.

V is TRBV7-2 and J is TRBJ1-1, with a possible D match to TRBD1 (5 bases). This CDR3 spans 17 amino acids. Germline loops: CDR1 SGHTA, CDR2 FQGNSA. V was shortened by 1 base and J by 3 bases, with 18 bases between the two germline ends. CDR3 residues: CASSLGGTAPIYTEAFF. For the CDR3, the DNA is TGTGCCAGCAGCTTAGGGGGGACGGCCCCAATTTACACTGAAGCTTTCTTT. The entire variable domain, with the rest obtained from reference TRBV7-2 and TRBJ1-1, is as follows: GAGVSQSPSNKVTEKGKDVELRCDPISGHTALYWYRQSLGQGLEFLIYFQGNSAPDKSGLPSDRFSAERTGGSVSTLTIQRTQQEDSAVYLCASSLGGTAPIYTEAFFGQGTRLTVV.

The rearrangement uses TRBV19 and TRBJ1-2; a weak D match, TRBD1 (5 bases). The CDR3 contains 14 residues. From germline, CDR1 is LNHDA and CDR2 SQIVND (reference sequence). V dropped 4 bases and J dropped 4 bases, with 13 bases sitting between them. The CDR3 region has the DNA TGTGCCAGTAGTAATTTCGCAGGGACCTATGGCTACACCTTC. Protein product: CASSNFAGTYGYTF. Combining the CDR3 with reference TRBV19 and TRBJ1-2 gives the whole variable domain DGGITQSPKYLFRKEGQNVTLSCEQNLNHDAMYWYRQDPGQGLRLIYYSQIVNDFQKGDIAEGYSVSREKKESFPLTVTSAQKNPTAFYLCASSNFAGTYGYTFGSGTRLTVV.

V gene TRBV7-9 combines with J gene TRBJ1-1, with 7 bases matching TRBD1. V dropped 5 bases and J dropped 1; count of bases not matched to a gene: 7. Germline CDR1 reads SEHNR; CDR2 reads FQNEAQ (reference sequence). This CDR3 comprises 15 residues. The CDR3 loop is CASSTWGQSNTEAFF. The CDR3 DNA reads TGTGCCAGCAGCACCTGGGGACAGTCGAACACTGAAGCTTTCTTT. Full variable domain (outside the CDR3, taken from reference TRBV7-9 and TRBJ1-1): DTGVSQNPRHKITKRGQNVTFRCDPISEHNRLYWYRQTLGQGPEFLTYFQNEAQLEKSRLLSDRFSAERPKGSFSTLEIQRTEQGDSAMYLCASSTWGQSNTEAFFGQGTRLTVV.

The genes are TRBV4-3 and TRBJ1-5; no definite D call. CDR1 and CDR2 from the germline V gene are LGHNA and YSLEER. Trimming stripped 0 bases from V and 0 bases from J, with 12 bases between. The CDR3 has 17 residues. In nucleotides, the CDR3 is TGCGCCAGCAGCCAAGATTGGAACAGCTATAGCAATCAGCCCCAGCATTTT. Amino acids: CASSQDWNSYSNQPQHF.

The J gene is TRBJ1-2, the V gene TRBV9; D gene unclear. The CDR3 totals 14 residues. With 0 bases removed from V and 4 bases from J, the gap between germline ends came to 10 bases. Germline V gene sequence: CDR1 SGDLS, CDR2 YYNGEE. The CDR3 sequence is CASSVDSLGYGYTF. CDR3 nucleotides: TGTGCCAGCAGCGTAGATTCCCTGGGCTATGGCTACACCTTC.

This chain links TRBV27 with TRBJ1-4; D unresolved. This CDR3 spans 17 amino acids. Germline V CDR1 and CDR2: MNHEY, SMNVEV (reference sequence). V dropped 3 bases and J dropped 4 bases, with 18 bases sitting between them. Here the CDR3 DNA reads TGTGCCAGCAGTTTGAGTCAGGCCCCGCTACTTAATGAAAAACTGTTTTTT. Its protein product is CASSLSQAPLLNEKLFF.

As DNA, the CDR3 is TGCGCCAGCAGCGTAGGACAGGGGATGGACACCGGGGAGCTGTTTTTT. Protein: CASSVGQGMDTGELFF. The chain combines TRBV5-1 with TRBJ2-2; 9 positions agree with TRBD1. This CDR3 spans 16 amino acids. Germline V gene lookup returns CDR1 SGHRS and CDR2 YFSETQ. V lost 4 bases to trimming and J lost 3 bases; unmatched junction nucleotides: 7. Supplemented by reference TRBV5-1 and TRBJ2-2, the full variable domain reads KAGVTQTPRYLIKTRGQQVTLSCSPISGHRSVSWYQQTPGQGLQFLFEYFSETQRNKGNFPGRFSGRQFSNSRSEMNVSTLELGDSALYLCASSVGQGMDTGELFFGEGSRLTVL.

V and J are TRBV7-2 and TRBJ1-5; the match to TRBD1 covers 7 bases. Losses at the gene ends were 4 bases for V and 7 bases for J; bases not matched to a gene: 13. Germline values: CDR1 SGHTA, CDR2 FQGNSA. The CDR3 sequence is 16 residues long. CDR3 region: CASSWKQGNLNQPQHF. The CDR3 DNA reads as TGTGCCAGCAGCTGGAAACAGGGGAACCTCAACCAGCCCCAGCATTTT.